This T cell receptor beta chain was retrieved from a study of OX40 agonist ivuxolimab in advanced cancers. Across the study: Patients received ivuxolimab, an intravenous treatment, every 2 weeks at 0.01 to 10 mg/kg.

As for this clone: Its antigen is undetermined.

Excluded were patients having autoimmune disease history or systemic immunosuppression. The CDR3 length is 13 residues. V dropped 9 bases and J dropped 7; count of bases not matched to a gene: 3. Germline CDR1 ENHRY, CDR2 SYGVKD. This table comes from immunoSEQ multiplex PCR, and its TCRdb copy is limited to in-frame clones, with some not included. There are 35,000 to 45,000 clones in the sample; around 87% occur only once, and roughly 3.9% lies in the top ten. Overall study results and limits: Averaged across samples, CD8+ T cells carried more expanded clones than CD4+ did. Low normalized T-cell clonal expansion was additionally recorded for some nonresponders.

This chain links TRBV10-3 with TRBJ2-7; 16 nucleotides agree with TRBD2. This sequence was found in an adult with an advanced solid tumor such as melanoma, head and neck, liver or kidney cancer. Sequenced material: CD4+ or CD8+ T cells sorted from blood, taken in a trial of the OX40 agonist ivuxolimab. The CDR3 is CAMRGLAGGEQYF. In DNA, the CDR3 is TGTGCCATGAGGGGACTAGCGGGAGGGGAGCAGTACTTC.